This passage covers 21 T cell receptor beta chains from one sample sequenced in a study of T-cell memory formation after mild COVID-19. MiXCR, run by TCRdb on the 5' RACE reads, gives a single entry per CDR3 protein. The sample holds about 250,000 distinct CDR3 sequences, more than 15% seen once. Sequencing was done on a sample of PBMCs or a T cell subset sorted from them (not recorded which). Every receptor here comes from a man between 18 and 35 years old who had mild COVID-19 (a few samples of this study predate the infection). Cell type and time point are not known.

The rearrangement uses TRBV3-1 and TRBJ2-3; 14 bases are shared with TRBD2. CDR1 is LGHDT, CDR2 YNNKEL, per germline (reference sequence). The CDR3 runs to 17 residues. Trimming took 4 bases from V and 5 from J; bases not matched to a gene: 8. In DNA form, the CDR3 reads TGTGCCAGCAGCCGCATGACTAGCGGGGGGGCGAAAGATACGCAGTATTTT. Translated: CASSRMTSGGAKDTQYF.

In its sample, this clonotype was seen a few times. This chain connects TRBV11-2 to TRBJ2-3, with TRBD2 identical over 8 bases. Per the germline V gene, CDR1 is SGHAT and CDR2 is FQNNGV. The V segment lost 6 bases and the J segment 2 bases; nucleotides outside the gene matches: 10. The CDR3 length is 16 residues. CDR3 DNA sequence: TGTGCCAGCAGACTAAATAGCGGGGTAACCACAGATACGCAGTATTTT. Protein product: CASRLNSGVTTDTQYF.

The V and J genes are TRBV7-8 and TRBJ2-5; D may be TRBD1 or TRBD2 (5 bases each). The CDR3 has 13 amino acids. Trimming removed 5 bases at V and 7 bases at J, with 14 bases between. Germline-derived CDR1 and CDR2 are SGHVS and FQNEAQ. The CDR3 DNA reads TGTGCCAGCAGCGTCAGGGTAGAGGGGACCCAGTACTTC. Translated: CASSVRVEGTQYF.

CDR3 sequence reads: CASSFRQEGEKLFF. In nucleotides, the CDR3 is TGTGCCAGCAGCTTTCGACAGGAGGGCGAAAAACTGTTTTTT. The chain employs TRBV7-2 and TRBJ1-4; D may be TRBD1 (6 bases). Trimming pared 3 bases from V and 8 bases from J, leaving 13 bases between. Germline CDR1 SGHTA, CDR2 FQGNSA. This CDR3 spans 14 amino acids. Together with reference TRBV7-2 and TRBJ1-4, the CDR3 gives the full variable domain: GAGVSQSPSNKVTEKGKDVELRCDPISGHTALYWYRQSLGQGLEFLIYFQGNSAPDKSGLPSDRFSAERTGGSVSTLTIQRTQQEDSAVYLCASSFRQEGEKLFFGSGTQLSVL.

The CDR3, as DNA: TGTGCCAGCAGCTTAGTGGAGCTAGCGGGGGGCAATGAGCAGTTCTTC. It translates to CASSLVELAGGNEQFF. The chain combines TRBV11-2 with TRBJ2-1, with 11 bases matching TRBD2. J was trimmed by 6 bases and V by 1 base; bases with no gene match: 5. CDR1 and CDR2 (germline): SGHAT, FQNNGV. There are 16 residues in the CDR3.

The chain employs TRBV28 and TRBJ2-7; tentative D call: TRBD2 (5 bases). The V gene lost 8 bases and the J gene lost 4 bases, with 12 bases spanning the gap. Per the germline V gene, CDR1 is MDHEN and CDR2 is SYDVKM. The CDR3 spans 12 residues. CDR3 sequence (DNA): TGTGCCAGCCGAGGGTATGGGTACGAGCAGTACGTC. Translated: CASRGYGYEQYV.

In this sample, this clonotype turned up many times. The chain employs TRBV7-2 and TRBJ2-3, with 9 bases matching TRBD2. The CDR3 is made up of 16 amino acids. V lost 5 bases, J lost 5 bases, and 11 bases stayed unmatched. Germline V gives CDR1 SGHTA, CDR2 FQGNSA. CDR3 sequence: CASSPTAGGPVDTQYF. CDR3 DNA: TGTGCCAGCAGCCCCACGGCGGGGGGGCCGGTAGATACGCAGTATTTT. Variable domain in full (rest from reference TRBV7-2 and TRBJ2-3): GAGVSQSPSNKVTEKGKDVELRCDPISGHTALYWYRQSLGQGLEFLIYFQGNSAPDKSGLPSDRFSAERTGGSVSTLTIQRTQQEDSAVYLCASSPTAGGPVDTQYFGPGTRLTVL.

CDR3 DNA: TGCAGTGCTAGAGTACGGGGGCGCGGGGTGGAGACCCAGTACTTC. Encoded protein: CSARVRGRGVETQYF. The V call is TRBV20-1, the J call TRBJ2-5; tentatively, D is TRBD1 or TRBD2 (6 bases each). From germline, CDR1 is DFQATT and CDR2 SNEGSKA (reference sequence). The germline V and J ends were trimmed by 1 base and 5 bases, with 17 bases remaining between them. This CDR3 is 15 amino acids long.

This clonotype was observed a few times. A read error may produce the germline difference seen at one junction end. This chain connects TRBV7-7 to TRBJ2-6; 7 nucleotides match TRBD1. The CDR3 sequence is 17 residues long. Per the germline V gene, CDR1 is SSHAT and CDR2 is FNYEAQ (reference sequence). CDR3 sequence (DNA): TGTGCTAGCAGCTCCCTCCGGGACAGCTCTGGGGCCAACGTCCTGACTTTC. It codes for CASSSLRDSSGANVLTF.

V is TRBV15 and J is TRBJ2-7; possibly TRBD1 for D (5 bases). Trimming shortened V by 0 bases and J by 5 bases, and 8 bases separated the two germline ends. Germline CDR1 is LNHNV and CDR2 is YYDKDF (reference sequence). This CDR3 is 13 amino acids long. In DNA, the CDR3 is TGTGCCACCAGCAGAGATAAAGGGGACGAGCAGTACGTC. It encodes CATSRDKGDEQYV.

Note on this clonotype: A single base separates this from a much larger clone, so it may be a read error. The rearrangement links TRBV10-1 to TRBJ2-1; TRBD2 aligns across 11 bases. The ends lost 5 bases at V and 5 bases at J; junction bases unmatched: 2. CDR3 size: 14 residues. Germline CDR1 is WNHNN and CDR2 is SYGVQD (reference sequence). CDR3 loop: CASSRLAGNNEQFF. CDR3 sequence (DNA): TGCGCCAGCAGTAGACTAGCGGGGAACAATGAGCAGTTCTTC.

J is TRBJ2-5 and V is TRBV12-3 or TRBV12-4; a possible D gene is TRBD1 (6 bases). CDR3 length: 14 residues. V was trimmed by 2 bases and J by 1 base, leaving 8 bases between them. Written as DNA, the CDR3 is TGTGCCAGCAGTTTACAGGGGACCCAAGAGACCCAGTACTTC. It codes for CASSLQGTQETQYF.

V and J are TRBV11-1 and TRBJ2-5; D unresolved. The CDR3 loop spans 15 amino acids. V lost 2 bases and J lost 2, with 12 bases in between. Looked up from germline, CDR1 is SGHAT and CDR2 is FQDESV (reference sequence). The CDR3, as DNA: TGTGCCAGCAGCTTACAGGCAAACCCACAAGAGACCCAGTACTTC. It codes for CASSLQANPQETQYF.

This clonotype was counted a few times. This sequence joins TRBV20-1 and TRBJ2-3, with TRBD2 as a possible D gene (7 bases). The CDR3 has 16 residues. V was shortened by 0 bases and J by 4 bases, with 17 bases between the two germline ends. Per the germline V gene, CDR1 is DFQATT and CDR2 is SNEGSKA (reference sequence). CDR3 sequence reads: CSARDGGASWADTQYF. The CDR3 DNA is TGCAGTGCTAGAGATGGGGGGGCCAGCTGGGCAGATACGCAGTATTTT.

The chain's CDR3 is CASSLDGFHEQYF. DNA of the CDR3: TGTGCCAGCAGCTTAGACGGATTCCACGAGCAGTACTTC. The chain carries TRBV7-2 and TRBJ2-7; D not resolved. Germline loops: CDR1 SGHTA, CDR2 FQGNSA. Trimming pared 1 base from V and 5 bases from J, leaving 9 bases between. The CDR3 has 13 residues.

There are a few counts of this clonotype. This rearrangement joins TRBV7-3 to TRBJ1-1, with D perhaps TRBD1 (5 bases). V was shortened by 6 bases and J by 1 base, with 6 bases between the two germline ends. Germline assignment: CDR1 SGHTA and CDR2 FQGTGA. This CDR3 has 12 residues. The CDR3 sequence: CASRGQNTEAFF. The CDR3 DNA reads TGTGCCAGCAGGGGGCAGAACACTGAAGCTTTCTTT.

The table lists this clonotype with a few counts. The rearrangement links TRBV13 to TRBJ2-7, with 9 positions matching TRBD1. Germline-derived CDR1 and CDR2 are PRHDT and FYEKMQ (reference sequence). Trimming took 5 bases from V and 3 from J; bases not matched to a gene: 5. CDR3 length: 14 residues. CDR3 residues: CASSVGQGGYEQYV. CDR3 DNA sequence: TGTGCCAGCAGCGTGGGACAGGGAGGCTACGAGCAGTACGTC.

The chain recombines TRBV14 with TRBJ2-5; D is perhaps TRBD2 (5 bases). CDR1 and CDR2 (germline): SGHDN, FVKESK. Trimming cost V 2 bases and J 5 bases, with 12 bases left between them. The CDR3 has 14 amino acids. CDR3 DNA: TGTGCCAGCAGCCAATCTTGGACTGGTGAGACCCAGTACTTC. Amino acid sequence: CASSQSWTGETQYF. The full variable domain, rest sourced from reference TRBV14 and TRBJ2-5, is EAGVTQFPSHSVIEKGQTVTLRCDPISGHDNLYWYRRVMGKEIKFLLHFVKESKQDESGMPNNRFLAERTGGTYSTLKVQPAELEDSGVYFCASSQSWTGETQYFGPGTRLLVL.

This sequence joins TRBV29-1 and TRBJ1-5; D is undetermined. The CDR3 runs 9 residues. CDR1 and CDR2 (germline): SQVTM, ANQGSEA. V gave up 4 bases and J gave up 7 bases, with 2 bases separating them. The CDR3 DNA sequence: TGCAGCGTTGGGCAGCCCCAGCATTTT. Its protein product is CSVGQPQHF.

The chain carries TRBV7-3 and TRBJ2-1, with D possibly matching TRBD2 (5 bases). Trimming left V 5 bases short and J 9 bases short, with 17 bases between. The CDR3 length is 14 residues. Germline V gene data show CDR1 as SGHTA and CDR2 as FQGTGA. The CDR3 DNA follows: TGTGCCAGCAGCCCTTCGGTCCAAGCGGTTGAGCAGTTCTTC. Its translation: CASSPSVQAVEQFF.

The J gene is TRBJ1-5, the V gene TRBV6-2 or TRBV6-3; 10 bases are a match to TRBD1. The junction had 9 bases not matched to a gene; V was cut back by 0 bases and J by 7 bases. CDR1 and CDR2 (germline): MNHEY, SVGEGT. The CDR3 loop spans 17 amino acids. CDR3 DNA: TGTGCCAGCAGTTACTCTGTGACAGGGGGCACCGGGCAGCCCCAGCATTTT. Residues: CASSYSVTGGTGQPQHF.